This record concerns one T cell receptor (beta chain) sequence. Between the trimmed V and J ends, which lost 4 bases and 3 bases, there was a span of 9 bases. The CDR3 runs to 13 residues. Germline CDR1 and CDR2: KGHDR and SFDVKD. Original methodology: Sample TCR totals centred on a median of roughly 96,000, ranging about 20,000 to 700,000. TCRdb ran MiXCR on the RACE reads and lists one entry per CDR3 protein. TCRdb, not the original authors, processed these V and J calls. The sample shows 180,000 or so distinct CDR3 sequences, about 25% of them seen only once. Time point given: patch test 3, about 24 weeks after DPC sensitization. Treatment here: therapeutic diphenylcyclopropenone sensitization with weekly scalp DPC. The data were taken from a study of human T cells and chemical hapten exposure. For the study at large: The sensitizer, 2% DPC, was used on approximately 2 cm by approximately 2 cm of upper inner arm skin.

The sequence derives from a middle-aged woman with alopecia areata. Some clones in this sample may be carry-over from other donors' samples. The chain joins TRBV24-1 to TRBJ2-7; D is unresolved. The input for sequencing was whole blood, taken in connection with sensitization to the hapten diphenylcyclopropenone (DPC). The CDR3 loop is CATSEAGSYEQYF. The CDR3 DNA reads TGTGCCACCAGTGAGGCAGGAAGCTACGAGCAGTACTTC.